This T cell receptor beta chain was sequenced for a study of T cells in narcolepsy. The method was immunoSEQ multiplex PCR; TCRdb's version includes in-frame clones alone and lacks a portion of them. The table lists tens of thousands of clones, around 85% of them singletons, with less than 0.75% in the top ten. V shed 3 bases and J 0 bases; nucleotides not matched to a gene: 5. This CDR3 has 16 residues. Germline CDR1 reads LNHDA; CDR2 reads SQIVND (reference sequence). Sequencing was done on a sample of CD45RA- memory CD4+ T cells from PBMCs. The receptor comes from a human donor with narcolepsy. The genes are TRBV19 and TRBJ1-3, with 7 bases lining up with TRBD1. As DNA, the CDR3 is TGTGCCAGTAGTATCAGGGGGGGGATCTCTGGAAACACCATATATTTT. This translates into CASSIRGGISGNTIYF.